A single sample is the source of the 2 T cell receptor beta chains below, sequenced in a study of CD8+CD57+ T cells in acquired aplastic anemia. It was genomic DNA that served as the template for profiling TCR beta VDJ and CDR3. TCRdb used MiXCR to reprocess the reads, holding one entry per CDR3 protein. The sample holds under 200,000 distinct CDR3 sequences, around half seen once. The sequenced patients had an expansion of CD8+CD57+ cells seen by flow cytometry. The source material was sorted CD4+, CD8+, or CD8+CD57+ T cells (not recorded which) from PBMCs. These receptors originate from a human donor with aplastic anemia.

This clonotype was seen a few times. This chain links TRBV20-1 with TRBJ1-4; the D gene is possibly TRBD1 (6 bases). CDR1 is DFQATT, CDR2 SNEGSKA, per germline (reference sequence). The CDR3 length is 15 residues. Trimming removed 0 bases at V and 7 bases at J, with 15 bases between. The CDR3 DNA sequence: TGCAGTGCTAGAGAGGGGGGCAGGGGAGGTGAAAAACTGTTTTTT. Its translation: CSAREGGRGGEKLFF.

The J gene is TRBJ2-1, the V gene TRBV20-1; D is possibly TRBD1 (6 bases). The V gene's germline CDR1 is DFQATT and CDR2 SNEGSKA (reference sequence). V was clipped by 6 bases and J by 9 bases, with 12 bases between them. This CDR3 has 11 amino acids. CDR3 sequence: CSAADSGEQFF. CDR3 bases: TGCAGTGCGGCGGACAGCGGTGAGCAGTTCTTC.